These 25 T cell receptor beta chains were sequenced from one sample in a study of cytomegalovirus exposure and HLA in healthy donors. With 60 Vbeta and 13 Jbeta primers, the PCR was carried out. Using immunoSEQ multiplex PCR, the repertoire was profiled, and TCRdb retains in-frame clones only, with some absent. The sample gives roughly 180,000 clones, almost 80% of which show up once; 1.3% is in the top ten. The sequenced material came from PBMCs. These receptors all come from a man aged 25-45 years in good health and CMV-seronegative.

The chain has TRBV10-1 and TRBJ2-1; 11 nucleotides match TRBD2. This CDR3 spans 13 amino acids. Looked up from germline, CDR1 is WNHNN and CDR2 is SYGVQD (reference sequence). After removal of 7 bases from V and 7 bases from J, the junction contained 3 bases not matched to a gene. The CDR3 bases are TGCGCCAGCATGGTAGCGGGAGGGAATGAGCAGTTCTTC. Protein sequence: CASMVAGGNEQFF.

Concerning this clone itself: Other DNA sequences in this sample translate to the same CDR3. The J gene is TRBJ2-7, the V gene TRBV7-2, with D unclear. Trimming shortened V by 2 bases and J by 3 bases, and 11 bases separated the two germline ends. The germline V gene encodes CDR1 SGHTA and CDR2 FQGNSA. The CDR3 runs to 14 residues. The CDR3 DNA reads as TGTGCCAGCAGCTTACCGACGCAGGACTACGAGCAGTACTTC. Translation: CASSLPTQDYEQYF.

This chain joins TRBV6-1 and TRBJ2-7; 7 bases agree with TRBD2. This CDR3 contains 13 residues. Germline trimming cut 8 bases from V and 7 bases from J; bases unmatched to any gene: 11. Germline V lookup: CDR1 MNHNS, CDR2 SASEGT. This CDR3 is CASVPGTTREQYF. Here the CDR3 DNA reads TGTGCCAGCGTTCCCGGGACTACTCGGGAGCAGTACTTC.

The V and J genes are TRBV18 and TRBJ1-1; 9 bases fit TRBD1. V was pared by 3 bases and J by 3 bases, with 5 bases of the junction left unmatched. Germline-derived CDR1 and CDR2 are KGHSH and LQKENI. The CDR3 covers 15 residues. CDR3 in DNA: TGTGCCAGCTCACCCCCGGGACAGGGCGACACTGAAGCTTTCTTT. Protein product: CASSPPGQGDTEAFF.

The chain uses TRBV5-1 and TRBJ2-7; TRBD2 matches 12 bases. The V gene's germline CDR1 is SGHRS and CDR2 YFSETQ. The CDR3 length is 18 residues. The V segment lost 4 bases and the J segment 1 base; nucleotides outside the gene matches: 12. The CDR3 nucleotides are TGCGCCAGCAGCCTTGGACTAGCGGGATTCCGAAGGTCCTACGAGCAGTACTTC. Translating it yields CASSLGLAGFRRSYEQYF.

The chain employs TRBV4-2 and TRBJ1-1; D is undetermined. Germline V gene lookup returns CDR1 LGHNA and CDR2 YNFKEQ. Trimming cost V 4 bases and J 3 bases, with 21 bases left between them. The CDR3 runs to 17 residues. The CDR3: CASSRRSPLREDTEAFF. CDR3 coding DNA: TGTGCCAGCAGCCGAAGATCCCCGCTCCGGGAGGACACTGAAGCTTTCTTT.

This chain uses TRBV25-1 with TRBJ2-7, with a possible D match to TRBD2 (5 bases). This CDR3 has 14 amino acids. Germline values: CDR1 MGHDK, CDR2 SYGVNS. The V end was cut by 2 bases, the J end by 3 bases, with 11 bases between. CDR3 nucleotides: TGTGCCAGCAGTGAAATCGAGGGTTACTACGAGCAGTACTTC. Its translation: CASSEIEGYYEQYF.

The chain carries TRBV10-3 and TRBJ1-1, with no clear D. Trimming shortened V by 3 bases and J by 6 bases, and 17 bases separated the two germline ends. The germline gives CDR1 ENHRY, CDR2 SYGVKD. The CDR3 consists of 15 residues. The CDR3 sequence: CAISELLQASAEAFF. The CDR3 nucleotides read TGTGCCATCAGTGAACTTTTGCAGGCCTCCGCTGAAGCTTTCTTT.

The rearrangement joins TRBV7-9 to TRBJ2-7; 13 nucleotides match TRBD2. Germline-derived CDR1 and CDR2 are SEHNR and FQNEAQ (reference sequence). V lost 1 base, J lost 3 bases, and 12 bases stayed unmatched. CDR3 length equals 19 residues. The CDR3 DNA is TGTGCCAGCAGCTTAGGAGGACTAGCGGGAGAATTGGGCTACTACGAGCAGTACTTC. Its translation: CASSLGGLAGELGYYEQYF.

This clone was observed a single time. The chain uses TRBV15 and TRBJ2-7; 8 nucleotides match TRBD1. The CDR3 has 18 amino acids. The germline V gene encodes CDR1 LNHNV and CDR2 YYDKDF (reference sequence). V was clipped by 0 bases and J by 2 bases; unmatched bases: 12. The CDR3: CATSRDPLHRGVPYEQYF. CDR3 in DNA: TGTGCCACCAGCAGAGATCCCCTCCACAGGGGGGTTCCCTACGAGCAGTACTTC.

The chain carries TRBV30 and TRBJ2-1, with 10 bases matching TRBD2. CDR1 is GTSNPN, CDR2 SVGIG, per germline (reference sequence). V gave up 4 bases and J gave up 4 bases; unmatched junction bases: 7. The CDR3 covers 15 residues. The CDR3 spells CAWITSGAFYNEQFF. The CDR3 DNA is TGTGCCTGGATAACTAGCGGGGCCTTTTACAATGAGCAGTTCTTC.

The chain combines TRBV5-4 with TRBJ2-2; D might be TRBD1 (7 bases). CDR1 is SGHNT, CDR2 YYREEE, per germline (reference sequence). The CDR3 loop spans 13 amino acids. The germline V and J ends were trimmed by 5 bases and 6 bases, with 11 bases remaining between them. CDR3 coding DNA: TGTGCCAGCAGACCCAGGGGGGCCGGGGAGCTGTTTTTT. Translation: CASRPRGAGELFF.

The chain combines TRBV4-3 with TRBJ1-2; unclear D gene. Trimming removed 0 bases from V and 5 bases from J, with 16 bases in between. This CDR3 region has 16 residues. Germline V lookup: CDR1 LGHNA, CDR2 YSLEER. In DNA, the CDR3 is TGCGCCAGCAGCCAAGAGTTCTCCCGAACCGGGTATGGCTACACCTTC. Encoded protein: CASSQEFSRTGYGYTF.

The J gene is TRBJ2-3, the V gene TRBV30; no reliable D call. Trimming stripped 2 bases from V and 9 bases from J, with 12 bases between. This CDR3 has 12 amino acids. CDR1 is GTSNPN and CDR2 is SVGIG in the germline V gene (reference sequence). CDR3 sequence: CAWSSYRETQYF. For the CDR3, the DNA is TGTGCCTGGAGTTCATACAGAGAAACGCAGTATTTT.

CDR3 protein: CASSARPGGGSDTQYF. CDR3 bases: TGTGCCAGCAGTGCCCGCCCGGGAGGGGGTTCAGATACGCAGTATTTT. The rearrangement links TRBV6-1 to TRBJ2-3, with 8 bases identical to TRBD2. The CDR3 has 16 amino acids. In germline, CDR1 is MNHNS, CDR2 SASEGT. V lost 4 bases, J lost 4 bases, and 10 bases stayed unmatched.

V usage is TRBV10-1 and J usage is TRBJ2-7, with 7 bases fitting TRBD1. The length of the CDR3 is 13 residues. Trimming cost V 7 bases and J 4 bases; bases outside gene matches: 7. CDR1 and CDR2 (germline): WNHNN, SYGVQD (reference sequence). CDR3: CASKRDSEYEQYF. DNA for the CDR3: TGCGCCAGCAAACGGGACAGTGAGTACGAGCAGTACTTC.

The rearrangement links TRBV7-3 to TRBJ2-2; weak D call: TRBD2 (5 bases). CDR3 length: 14 amino acids. Germline CDR1 is SGHTA and CDR2 is FQGTGA. V lost 6 bases, J lost 4 bases, and 12 bases lay in between. The chain's CDR3 is CASRGNEGTGELFF. For the CDR3, the DNA is TGTGCCAGCAGGGGGAACGAGGGCACCGGGGAGCTGTTTTTT.

Notes on this clone: At one end the junction does not follow the germline gene, possibly because of a read error. The V gene is TRBV7-9, the J gene TRBJ1-6, with D unclear. This CDR3 has 12 amino acids. CDR1 and CDR2 from the germline V gene are SEHNR and FQNEAQ (reference sequence). CDR3 DNA: TGTTCCAGCAGCTTACTCGACACGATCCTCCACTTT. Translation: CSSSLLDTILHF. Together with reference TRBV7-9 and TRBJ1-6, the CDR3 gives the full variable domain: DTGVSQNPRHKITKRGQNVTFRCDPISEHNRLYWYRQTLGQGPEFLTYFQNEAQLEKSRLLSDRFSAERPKGSFSTLEIQRTEQGDSAMYLCSSSLLDTILHFGNGTRLTVT.

The genes are TRBV5-6 and TRBJ1-1; weak D call: TRBD1 (6 bases). V was pared by 3 bases and J by 5 bases, with 20 bases between. Per the germline V gene, CDR1 is SGHDT and CDR2 is YYEEEE. The CDR3 has 16 residues. Written as DNA, the CDR3 is TGTGCCAGCAGCTCAACAGGGAGGGGGAGAGAAACTGAAGCTTTCTTT. Residues: CASSSTGRGRETEAFF.

The chain has TRBV6-5 and TRBJ2-5; tentative D call: TRBD2 (7 bases). The DNA end lines up better with TRBJ2-7; the J call may be wrong. Looked up from germline, CDR1 is MNHEY and CDR2 is SVGAGI. CDR3 length equals 15 residues. The CDR3 protein is CASSARTGGNYEQYF. The CDR3 region has the DNA TGTGCCAGCAGTGCACGCACGGGGGGCAACTACGAGCAGTACTTC.

This chain connects TRBV29-1 to TRBJ2-1, with D unclear. V was pared by 3 bases and J by 8 bases, with 2 bases between. Germline V lookup: CDR1 SQVTM, CDR2 ANQGSEA. The CDR3 sequence is 9 residues long. CDR3 nucleotide sequence: TGCAGCGTTGACGATGAGCAGTTCTTC. It translates to CSVDDEQFF.

CDR3 sequence (DNA): TGTGCCAGCAGCCTCCCATGGGACACGAACACCGGGGAGCTGTTTTTT. Encoded protein: CASSLPWDTNTGELFF. The chain carries TRBV11-2 and TRBJ2-2; D is possibly TRBD1 (6 bases). Germline assignment: CDR1 SGHAT and CDR2 FQNNGV. Trimming removed 5 bases from V and 0 bases from J, with 13 bases in between. This CDR3 has 16 residues.

This chain uses TRBV12-1 with TRBJ1-2; TRBD1 was called by the table and not checked on the DNA. TRBV12-1 is a known pseudogene. This CDR3 has 11 amino acids. CDR3 in amino acids: CASSPQGNSTF. The CDR3 nucleotides are TGTGCCAGCAGCCCACAGGGGAACTCAACCTTC.

The chain has TRBV18 and TRBJ2-5, with D perhaps matching TRBD1 (5 bases). This CDR3 is 13 amino acids long. Trimming left V 6 bases short and J 2 bases short, with 10 bases between. Germline assignment: CDR1 KGHSH and CDR2 LQKENI. The chain's CDR3 is CASSPTVQETQYF. CDR3 DNA sequence: TGTGCCAGCTCTCCGACAGTACAAGAGACCCAGTACTTC.

This clone has more than one count but fewer than ten. The chain uses TRBV30 and TRBJ2-1; a weak D match, TRBD1 (5 bases). Germline CDR1 is GTSNPN and CDR2 is SVGIG (reference sequence). Deletions cut 0 bases from V and 2 bases from J, with 14 bases between. The CDR3 runs to 16 residues. The CDR3 is CAWSVQVRKTYNEQFF. The CDR3 DNA reads TGTGCCTGGAGTGTACAGGTCAGGAAGACCTACAATGAGCAGTTCTTC. Supplemented by reference TRBV30 and TRBJ2-1, the full variable domain reads SQTIHQWPATLVQPVGSPLSLECTVEGTSNPNLYWYRQAAGRGLQLLFYSVGIGQISSEVPQNLSASRPQDRQFILSSKKLLLSDSGFYLCAWSVQVRKTYNEQFFGPGTRLTVL.